This TCR beta chain was recorded in a study of blood T cell repertoires in COVID-19. Overall study context: Sites across the United States, Italy and Spain contributed samples from acute and convalescent COVID-19.

Assay used: immunoSEQ multiplex PCR; TCRdb lists only in-frame clones, some missing. The repertoire holds some 150,000 clones, about 86% seen once, with approximately 3.3% in the top ten. V lost 1 base and J lost 2, with 9 bases in between. This CDR3 is 15 amino acids long. Per germline, CDR1 SGHAT and CDR2 FQNNGV. This chain uses TRBV11-2 with TRBJ2-1, with TRBD1 as a possible D gene (5 bases). The sample consisted of peripheral blood. This clonotype originated in a young man with active or convalescent COVID-19. The CDR3 loop reads CASSLGQGPYNEQFF. In nucleotides, the CDR3 is TGTGCCAGCAGCTTAGGCCAGGGCCCCTACAATGAGCAGTTCTTC.